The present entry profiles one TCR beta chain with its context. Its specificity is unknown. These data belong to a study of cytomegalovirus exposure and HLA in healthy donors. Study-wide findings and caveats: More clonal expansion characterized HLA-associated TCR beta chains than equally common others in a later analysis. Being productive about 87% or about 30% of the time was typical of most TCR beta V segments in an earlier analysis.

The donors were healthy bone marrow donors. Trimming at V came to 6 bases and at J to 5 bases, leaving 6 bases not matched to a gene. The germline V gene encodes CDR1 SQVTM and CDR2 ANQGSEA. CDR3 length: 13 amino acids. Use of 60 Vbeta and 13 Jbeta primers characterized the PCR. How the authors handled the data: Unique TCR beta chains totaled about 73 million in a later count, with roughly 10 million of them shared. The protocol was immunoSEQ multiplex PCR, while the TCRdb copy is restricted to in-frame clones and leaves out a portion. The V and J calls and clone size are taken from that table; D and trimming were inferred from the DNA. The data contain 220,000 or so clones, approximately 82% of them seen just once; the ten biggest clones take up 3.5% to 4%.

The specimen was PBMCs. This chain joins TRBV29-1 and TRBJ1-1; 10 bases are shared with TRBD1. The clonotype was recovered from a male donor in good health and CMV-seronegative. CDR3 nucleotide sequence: TGCAGCGTCGAGCGGACAGGGGGTACTGAAGCTTTCTTT. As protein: CSVERTGGTEAFF.